This record looks at one T cell receptor (beta chain) sequence and its context. No cognate antigen has been identified for it. The sample holds no much larger clone one base away, and base qualities are not on file. CDR3 length: 14 amino acids, cysteine to phenylalanine. The DNA shown is the 42-base CDR3, in frame from base 1. V is trimmed back by 6 bases and J by 2 bases, and the junction contains 3 bases that no gene match accounts for. Based on the germline V gene, the CDR1 and CDR2 sequences are SGDLS and YYNGEE. Genomic DNA was isolated from the sorted cells so that the TCRbeta CDR3 region could be sequenced. TCRbeta CDR3 regions were sequenced using the immunoSEQ Assay. TCRdb took this table from immuneACCESS and kept in-frame rearrangements with V and J called. Such tables lack part of the clones; where checked against another copy, unresolved V genes explain under half of the gap, and the rest is unexplained. The table for this sample lists around 55,000 clones; 70% to 90% of them were counted only once. Around 12% of the sample is held by the ten biggest clonotypes.

The trial excluded patients who had a history of autoimmune disease or were on systemic immunosuppression. In every dose cohort, peripheral blood was drawn for TCR sequencing at baseline, cycle 4 day 1, and cycle 7 day 1. The samples were drawn from a first-in-human, open-label, multicenter phase I dose-escalation trial of ivuxolimab. Adults with locally advanced or metastatic melanoma, renal cell carcinoma, hepatocellular carcinoma or head and neck squamous cell carcinoma were enrolled in the trial. Before TCR sequencing, CD4+ and CD8+ T cells were separately sorted from peripheral blood. The entry originates in a study of OX40 agonist ivuxolimab in advanced cancers. Background on the whole study: Ivuxolimab was a fully human IgG2 agonistic monoclonal antibody targeting the costimulatory receptor OX40 (CD134). Intravenous ivuxolimab was administered to patients every 2 weeks at six dose levels: 0.01, 0.1, 0.3, 1.5, 3 and 10 mg/kg. Of the roughly 52 dose-escalation patients, hepatocellular carcinoma was present in approximately 20, melanoma in some 15, renal cell carcinoma in 9 and head and neck cancer in 9. In the dose-escalation cohort, approximately 82% of patients were male, and the mean age was 60 years with a range of roughly 23 to 79. Prior anti-PD-1, anti-PD-L1 or anti-CTLA-4 therapy was permitted, and approximately 40% of dose-escalation patients had received checkpoint inhibitors. Partial responses were achieved by three dose-escalation patients, of whom one had hepatocellular carcinoma and two had cutaneous melanoma. Peripheral TCRbeta sequencing was intended to test whether TCR sequence diversity was altered and clonal T-cell expansion was caused by ivuxolimab. The paper reports the monotherapy dose-escalation portion (N = 52 patients) of the phase I ivuxolimab trial.

Points the paper makes about the study in general: Which antigens the clonally expanded peripheral T cells were specific for was not determined. At doses from 0.1 to 3.0 mg/kg, clonal expansion was seen in both CD4+ and CD8+ blood T cells between baseline and week 6. Low levels of normalized T-cell clonal expansion were also seen in some patients who did not respond. In the 0.1-3.0 mg/kg groups, partial responders were among the patients with the lowest normalized peripheral clonal expansion, particularly in CD8+ T cells. After ivuxolimab, CD8+ T cells had more expanded clones than CD4+ T cells on average.

Sequences were derived from CD4+ or CD8+ T cells sorted from blood, sampled in a trial of the OX40 agonist ivuxolimab. This chain is built from TRBV9 and TRBJ2-1; 9 bases in the junction line up with TRBD2. The clonotype comes from an adult with an advanced solid tumor such as melanoma, head and neck, liver or kidney cancer. The CDR3 corresponds to CASNSGSPYNEQFF. At the DNA level, the sequence is TGTGCCAGCAATAGCGGGAGCCCCTACAATGAGCAGTTCTTC.